One and the same sample provided the 2 T cell receptor beta chains below, sequenced in a study of cytomegalovirus exposure and HLA in healthy donors. TCRdb's table, derived via immunoSEQ multiplex PCR, lists solely in-frame clones and lacks some. The profile covers 220,000 or so clones, with roughly 83% appearing a single time and more than 13% taken by the ten largest. The sequenced sample was PBMCs. These receptors all stem from a young woman in good health and CMV-seropositive.

This clone was detected ten times or more. This chain connects TRBV5-1 to TRBJ2-7; no clear D. This CDR3 comprises 12 residues. Germline CDR1 is SGHRS and CDR2 is YFSETQ. Between the trimmed V and J ends, which lost 2 bases and 5 bases, there was a span of 8 bases. CDR3 protein: CASSFEGNEQYF. DNA for the CDR3: TGCGCCAGCAGCTTTGAAGGGAACGAGCAGTACTTC.

V usage is TRBV7-6 and J usage is TRBJ1-1; D gene unclear. Looked up from germline, CDR1 is SGHVS and CDR2 is FNYEAQ. The CDR3 spans 13 residues. V lost 2 bases, J lost 1 base, and 5 bases lay in between. The CDR3 sequence: CASSLRENTEAFF. CDR3 DNA sequence: TGTGCCAGCAGCTTACGAGAGAACACTGAAGCTTTCTTT.